The T cell receptor (beta chain) under discussion was sequenced for a study of spatial heterogeneity in lung cancer. The study's findings and limits: The appearance of ubiquitous expanded tumor TCRs in blood was greater at resection than follow-up.

The germline gives CDR1 MGHRA, CDR2 YSYEKL. The CDR3 covers 13 residues. V dropped 4 bases and J dropped 5 bases, with 11 bases sitting between them. Noted time point: sample taken at primary tumor resection. Sequencing was performed on whole RNA extracted from tumor and nontumor lung tissue, or from frozen PBMC, and the material was left unsorted. For this clonotype: Its antigen is still unknown.

The library protocol tagged each TCR cDNA with a unique molecular identifier. TCRdb re-derived calls from the 5' RACE reads in MiXCR, one entry per CDR3 protein. The sample shows some 39,000 distinct CDR3 sequences, roughly 7% of them seen only once. The J gene is TRBJ1-2, the V gene TRBV4-1; D perhaps matches TRBD1 (6 bases). This TCR came from a female donor with early-stage non-small cell lung cancer. The input for sequencing was PBMCs, taken at surgery. Here the CDR3 DNA reads TGCGCCAGCAGCCCCCTGGGGGCATATGGCTACACCTTC. Translating it yields CASSPLGAYGYTF.